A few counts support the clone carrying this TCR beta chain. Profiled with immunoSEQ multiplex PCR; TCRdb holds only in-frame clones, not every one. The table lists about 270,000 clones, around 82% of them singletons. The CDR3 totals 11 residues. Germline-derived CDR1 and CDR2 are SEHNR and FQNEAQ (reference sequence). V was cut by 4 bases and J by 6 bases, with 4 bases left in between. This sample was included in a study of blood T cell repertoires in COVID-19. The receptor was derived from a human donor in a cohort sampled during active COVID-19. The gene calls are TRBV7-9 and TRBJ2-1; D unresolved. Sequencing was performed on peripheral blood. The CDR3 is CASSWANEQFF. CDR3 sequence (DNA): TGTGCCAGCAGCTGGGCCAATGAGCAGTTCTTC. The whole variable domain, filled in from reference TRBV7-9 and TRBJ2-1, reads DTGVSQNPRHKITKRGQNVTFRCDPISEHNRLYWYRQTLGQGPEFLTYFQNEAQLEKSRLLSDRFSAERPKGSFSTLEIQRTEQGDSAMYLCASSWANEQFFGPGTRLTVL.